This TCR beta chain was captured by sequencing in a study of blood T cell repertoires in COVID-19. Study-level information: The United States, Italy and Spain were the sources of the acute and convalescent COVID-19 samples.

Under the authors' procedure: The assay estimated nucleated cells by amplifying reference gene primers. Measured with immunoSEQ multiplex PCR; TCRdb has only the in-frame clones, and not every one. V, J and clone size reflect that table, while D and trimming were determined from the DNA. The sample lists approximately 97,000 clones, about 88% occurring once. The CDR3 contains 14 residues. Trimming took 2 bases from V and 10 from J, leaving 12 bases between them. Germline CDR1 and CDR2: SEHNR and FQNEAQ (reference sequence). This receptor was taken from a woman of 80 years or more with acute or convalescent COVID-19. The sample consisted of peripheral blood. The V and J genes are TRBV7-9 and TRBJ1-6; D possibly corresponds to TRBD1 (5 bases). CDR3 DNA: TGTGCCAGCAGCTTACCGGGGGGGAAATCACCCCTCCACTTT. Its translation is CASSLPGGKSPLHF.